This record looks at one T cell receptor (beta chain) sequence and its context. This sample was taken from a study of blood T cell repertoires in COVID-19. Study overall: The analysed material was cDNA or gDNA that came from T cells, B-cell-depleted T cells, or PBMCs.

Per the study methods: Reference gene primer amplification yielded estimated nucleated cell counts. Clones were sequenced by immunoSEQ multiplex PCR, and TCRdb holds only the in-frame ones, with some missing. V, J and clone size are taken as reported in that table, and D and trimming were inferred from the DNA itself. The data hold 350,000 to 500,000 clones, with approximately 90% observed a single time. Looked up from germline, CDR1 is MDHEN and CDR2 is SYDVKM. The ends lost 3 bases at V and 6 bases at J; junction bases unmatched: 9. The CDR3 has 15 amino acids. Living in 20 to 30 US areas, the participants were between about 18 and 100 years of age. Cohorts were determined from participant-reported clinical history.

The chain recombines TRBV28 with TRBJ2-7, with TRBD1 matching 9 bases. Sample: PBMCs or T cells enriched from blood (not recorded which). This sequence was found in a woman in her late teens or twenties who had been exposed to COVID-19. The CDR3 nucleotides read TGTGCCAGCAGTTTTAATAAGGGACAGGGAGGCGAGCAGTACTTC. It specifies CASSFNKGQGGEQYF.